The T cell receptor beta chain under discussion was sequenced for a study of blood T cell repertoires in COVID-19. On the study more broadly: Collection of acute and convalescent COVID-19 samples took place in the United States, Italy and Spain.

In the original workflow: Quantification of nucleated cells was approximated via reference gene primer amplification. The method was immunoSEQ multiplex PCR; TCRdb's version includes in-frame clones alone and lacks a portion of them. The V and J calls and clone size are taken from that table; D and trimming were inferred from the DNA. The table lists roughly 100,000 clones, around three quarters of them singletons. Trimming cost V 5 bases and J 4 bases, with 8 bases left between them. Germline V gene sequence: CDR1 LGHNT, CDR2 FRNRAP. The CDR3 totals 12 residues. V gene TRBV12-5 combines with J gene TRBJ1-2; D uncertain. The specimen was peripheral blood. This sequence originates from an older man with acute or convalescent COVID-19. The CDR3 reads CASGDIFYGYTF. CDR3 DNA sequence: TGTGCTAGTGGTGACATATTCTATGGCTACACCTTC.